This TCR beta chain originates from a study of blood T cell repertoires in COVID-19. Study-wide context: The origin of the acute and convalescent COVID-19 samples was the United States, Italy and Spain. T cells, B-cell-depleted T cells, or PBMCs supplied cDNA or gDNA.

Authors' processing steps: Quantification of nucleated cells was approximated via reference gene primer amplification. Profiled with immunoSEQ multiplex PCR; TCRdb holds only in-frame clones, not every one. V, J and clone size derive from that table, while D and trimming were established from the DNA sequence. The sample holds tens of thousands of clones, roughly 87% seen once. Trimming cost V 6 bases and J 9 bases; bases outside gene matches: 14. CDR3 size: 15 residues. The germline gives CDR1 MNHEY, CDR2 SVGEGT. The sequence was obtained from a man aged 55 to 70 with active COVID-19. The sample was peripheral blood. The rearrangement links TRBV6-2 or TRBV6-3 to TRBJ2-1; 7 nucleotides agree with TRBD2. CDR3 sequence (DNA): TGTGCCAGCAGCAACATGGGGGGGTGGTTGGGTGAGCAGTTCTTC. The encoded protein is CASSNMGGWLGEQFF.